The rows below give T cell receptor beta chains drawn from one sample of a study of T-cell reconstitution after alpha-beta-depleted transplantation in children. TCRdb re-analysed the PCR reads in MiXCR, keeping a single row per CDR3 protein. The sample includes hundreds of thousands of distinct CDR3 sequences, under 25% of them seen just once. The sample was PBMCs, mostly from graft donor cells, taken 360 days after TCRalphabeta/CD19-depleted stem cell transplant. The receptors stem from a boy in the first two years of life who had a stem cell transplant for acute myeloid leukemia, so the T cells may come from the graft donor. Both conserved end residues are part of each CDR3. D genes are given only for firm matches. Not all rows give a size; the values are once, few, many and, for expanded clones, a class.

TRBD2,TRBV11-3,few,17,TRBJ2-1,TGTGCCAGCAGCCAAATACGACTAGCGGGGTTATACAATGAGCAGTTCTTC,CASSQIRLAGLYNEQFF
.,TRBV15,many,16,TRBJ2-7,TGTGCCACCAGCAGAGCGGTCGGTTCAACCTCCTACGAGCAGTACTTC,CATSRAVGSTSYEQYF
.,TRBV6-5,.,12,TRBJ2-5,TGTGCCAGCAGCCGAAGACGGGAGACCCAGTACTTC,CASSRRRETQYF
TRBD1,TRBV7-2,.,15,TRBJ2-7,TGTGCCAGCAGCACGAGGACAGGGAAAAGCTACGAGCAGTACTTC,CASSTRTGKSYEQYF
TRBD2,TRBV28,few,15,TRBJ2-1,TGTGCCAGCGGGCTAGCGGAACCTTCCTACAATGAGCAGTTCTTC,CASGLAEPSYNEQFF
.,TRBV5-1,few,10,TRBJ1-5,TGCGCCATCAAAGGCCAGCCCCAGCATTTT,CAIKGQPQHF
.,TRBV29-1,many,14,TRBJ1-2,TGCAGGTCCGAGGGAGGAGCAGTGAACTATGGCTACACCTTC,CRSEGGAVNYGYTF
TRBD2,TRBV15,once,19,TRBJ2-1,TGTGCCACCAGCAGACACTCCGGTCCAGTAAGCGGGAGCTACAATGAGCAGTTCTTC,CATSRHSGPVSGSYNEQFF
.,TRBV6-6,.,13,TRBJ2-3,TGTGCCAGCAGTTATGGGGTAGGAGATACGCAGTATTTT,CASSYGVGDTQYF
TRBD1,TRBV29-1,.,13,TRBJ2-3,TGCAGCGTAGACAGGGAATTCACAGATACGCAGTATTTT,CSVDREFTDTQYF
.,TRBV4-1,.,15,TRBJ2-1,TGCGCCAGCAGCCAAGTCCTATTACAGGACAATGAGCAGTTCTTC,CASSQVLLQDNEQFF
.,TRBV20-1,few,10,TRBJ2-1,TGCAGTGCCATAGTTATTCCCCCGTTCTTC,CSAIVIPPFF
TRBD2,TRBV20-1,few,17,TRBJ2-7,TGCAGTGCTAGGGGGGGAAGGAGGACTAGCGCCCCCTACGAGCAGTACTTC,CSARGGRRTSAPYEQYF
TRBD2,TRBV20-1,many,16,TRBJ2-3,TGCAGTGCACCAAAGGGGGGACTAGCGCATCTCGATACGCAGTATTTT,CSAPKGGLAHLDTQYF
.,TRBV7-2,few,14,TRBJ2-1,TGTGCCAGCAGCTTAGAGGCAGATATCGATGAGCAGTTCTTC,CASSLEADIDEQFF
.,TRBV6-5,many,15,TRBJ1-6,TGTGCCAGCAGTTCCGGACAGATCTATAATTCACCCCTCCACTTT,CASSSGQIYNSPLHF
.,TRBV28,.,14,TRBJ2-4,TGTGCCAGCCGCGGGAAACTAGCCAAAAACATTCAGTACTTC,CASRGKLAKNIQYF
TRBD1,TRBV9,many,15,TRBJ1-4,TGTGCCAGCAGCGTCCAGGGGGCAACTAATGAAAAACTGTTTTTT,CASSVQGATNEKLFF
TRBD1,TRBV6-2/TRBV6-3,many,14,TRBJ2-1,TGTGCCAGCTACCGACAGGGCTCCTACAATGAGCAGTTCTTC,CASYRQGSYNEQFF
.,TRBV20-1,.,13,TRBJ1-5,TGCAGTGCTAGACCTGACAGTCATCAGCCCCAGCATTTT,CSARPDSHQPQHF
.,TRBV15,many,16,TRBJ2-2,TGTGCCACCAGCAAAGCACCAGGACATAACACCGGGGAGCTGTTTTTT,CATSKAPGHNTGELFF
.,TRBV5-1,once,16,TRBJ1-1,TGCGCCAGCAGCTTGGACAGGGCTAGCCAATACACTGAAGCTTTCTTT,CASSLDRASQYTEAFF